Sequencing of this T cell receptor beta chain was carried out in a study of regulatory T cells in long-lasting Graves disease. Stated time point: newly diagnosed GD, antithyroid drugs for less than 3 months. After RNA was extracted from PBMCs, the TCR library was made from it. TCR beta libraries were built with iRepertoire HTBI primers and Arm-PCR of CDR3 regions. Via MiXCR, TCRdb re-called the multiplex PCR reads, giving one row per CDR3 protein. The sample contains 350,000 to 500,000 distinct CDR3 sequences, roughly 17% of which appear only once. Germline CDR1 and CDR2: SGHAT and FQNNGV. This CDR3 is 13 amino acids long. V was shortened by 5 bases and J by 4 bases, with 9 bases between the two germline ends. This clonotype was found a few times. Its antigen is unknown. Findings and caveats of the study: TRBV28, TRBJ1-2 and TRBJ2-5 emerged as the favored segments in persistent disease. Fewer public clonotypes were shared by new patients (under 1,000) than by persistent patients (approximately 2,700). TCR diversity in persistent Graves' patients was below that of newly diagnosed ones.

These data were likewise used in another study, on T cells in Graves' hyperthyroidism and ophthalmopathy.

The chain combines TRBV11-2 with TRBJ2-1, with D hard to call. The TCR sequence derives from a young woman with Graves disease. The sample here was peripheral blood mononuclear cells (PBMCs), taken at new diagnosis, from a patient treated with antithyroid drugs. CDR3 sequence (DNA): TGTGCCAGCAGCCCCAAGTTATACAATGAGCAGTTCTTC. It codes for CASSPKLYNEQFF.